The clone carrying this T cell receptor beta chain occurred many times. Its antigen is not identified. The germline V gene encodes CDR1 SGDLS and CDR2 YYNGEE. The trim removed 3 bases at V and 13 bases at J, leaving 10 bases unmatched. The CDR3 is 13 amino acids. The sample is drawn from a study of CD8 T cells in ankylosing spondylitis. Study results and limitations: Those disease-linked clones were CD8+; they were also relatively rare in peripheral blood.

TCRdb reanalysed the 5' RACE reads using MiXCR and keeps one entry per CDR3 protein. The repertoire has roughly 120,000 distinct CDR3 sequences, around 7% of them found once; the top ten carry roughly an eighth. This TCR came from a male donor with ankylosing spondylitis or in good health (not recorded which). The specimen was blood, either unsorted or a sorted T cell fraction (not recorded which). The chain employs TRBV9 and TRBJ1-5; 7 bases are shared with TRBD1. CDR3 sequence (DNA): TGTGCCAGCAGCGGACCCCTCGGGACAGTTCAGCATTTT. Amino acid sequence: CASSGPLGTVQHF.